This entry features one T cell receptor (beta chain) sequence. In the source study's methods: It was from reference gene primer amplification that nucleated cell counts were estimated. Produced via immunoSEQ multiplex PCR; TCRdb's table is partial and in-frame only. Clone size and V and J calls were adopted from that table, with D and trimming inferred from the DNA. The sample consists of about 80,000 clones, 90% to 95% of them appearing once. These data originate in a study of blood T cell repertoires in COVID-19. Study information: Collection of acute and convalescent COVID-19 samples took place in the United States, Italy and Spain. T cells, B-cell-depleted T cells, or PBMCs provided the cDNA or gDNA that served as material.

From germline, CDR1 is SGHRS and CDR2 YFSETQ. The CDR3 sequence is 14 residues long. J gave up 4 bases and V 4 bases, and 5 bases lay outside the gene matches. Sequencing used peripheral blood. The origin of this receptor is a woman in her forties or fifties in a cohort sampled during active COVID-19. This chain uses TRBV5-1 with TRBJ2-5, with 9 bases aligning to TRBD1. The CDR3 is CASSPGQGVETQYF. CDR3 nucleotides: TGCGCCAGCAGCCCGGGACAGGGTGTAGAGACCCAGTACTTC.